This T cell receptor (beta chain) was sequenced during a study of T cell responses to AZD1222 COVID-19 vaccine. Looking at the study overall: Both about-4-week and about-12-week second-dose recipients were combined. Study observations and caveats: Vaccine-related CD4 TCRs covered spike, predominating at 160-218 and 743-854.

As concerns this clone: The antigen is undetermined.

The CDR3 length is 15 residues. Germline assignment: CDR1 SGHNT and CDR2 YYREEE (reference sequence). Trimming took off 3 bases at V and 4 bases at J, with 13 bases between the two ends. Profiled with immunoSEQ multiplex PCR; TCRdb holds only in-frame clones, not every one. The repertoire has 150,000 to 200,000 clones, 91% of them found once; the top ten carry 4.4%. This sequence originates from an adult in good health. The V and J genes are TRBV5-4 and TRBJ1-4; TRBD1 might be the D (5 bases). The specimen comprised peripheral blood, sampled on day 0 of AZD1222 vaccination. This CDR3 is CASSSRIQGNEKLFF. CDR3 bases: TGTGCCAGCAGCTCTAGGATCCAGGGTAATGAAAAACTGTTTTTT.